This T cell receptor beta chain was observed in a study of CD4 and CD8 cells across lung adenocarcinoma regions. TCRdb reprocessed the PCR reads with MiXCR, giving one entry per CDR3 protein. The sample includes about 12,000 distinct CDR3 sequences, under 55% seen only once; the top ten take roughly 25%. Samples came from patients with localized non-small cell lung adenocarcinoma. This CDR3 has 14 residues. The V segment lost 1 base and the J segment 9 bases; nucleotides outside the gene matches: 4. CDR1 is SGHVS and CDR2 is FNYEAQ in the germline V gene. The receptor's source is a female donor with lung adenocarcinoma. The CD4 and CD8 labels of this study may be unreliable. The sample comprised CD8+ T cells from the margin of a lung tumor. This sequence joins TRBV7-6 and TRBJ2-1; 9 nucleotides match TRBD2. The CDR3 region has the DNA TGTGCCAGCAGCTTAGGGCTAGCGGGACCTGAGCAGTTCTTC. Protein product: CASSLGLAGPEQFF.